These T cell receptor beta chains were read from a single sample in a study of early T cells in non-severe SARS-CoV-2 infection. TCRdb redid the calling of the 5' RACE reads with MiXCR, one entry per CDR3 protein. This table has roughly 26,000 distinct CDR3 sequences, roughly 5% appearing once. Sequences were obtained from whole blood. The receptor source for this set is an adult who was a healthcare worker with PCR-confirmed SARS-CoV-2 infection or an uninfected control (not recorded which). Each CDR3 is given with its conserved first and last residue. The D gene is left open where the match is weak. Rows give clone size only sometimes, using once, few, many, or a class for an expanded clone.

J | V | D | size | DNA | CDR3
TRBJ1-2 | TRBV10-3 | NA | few | TGTGCCATCAGTGGACTCAGTGTGGCTAACTATGGCTACACCTTC | CAISGLSVANYGYTF
TRBJ1-1 | TRBV6-6 | NA | many | TGTGCCGTCCGCAGGGTCGGGAACACTGAAGCTTTCTTT | CAVRRVGNTEAFF
TRBJ2-5 | TRBV5-1 | NA | many | TGCGCCAGCAGCTATACAAGGGAGACCCAGTACTTC | CASSYTRETQYF
TRBJ1-5 | TRBV12-3/TRBV12-4 | NA | medium-sized | TGTGCCAGCAGCTTAGTGGGTAGCAATCAGCCCCAGCATTTT | CASSLVGSNQPQHF
TRBJ1-1 | TRBV9 | TRBD1 | few | TGTGCCAGCAGCCTTGGGACAGACACTGAAGCTTTCTTT | CASSLGTDTEAFF
TRBJ2-2 | TRBV7-6 | NA | many | TGTGCCAGCAGCTTATATATGGCAGGGCGGGCCGGGGAGCTGTTTTTT | CASSLYMAGRAGELFF
TRBJ2-6 | TRBV20-1 | NA | many | TGCAGTGCTGAGAGCTCTGGGGCCAACGTCCTGACTTTC | CSAESSGANVLTF
TRBJ2-5 | TRBV12-5 | TRBD2 | many | TGTGCTAGTGAGGCGACTAGCAGCCTACAAGAGACCCAGTACTTC | CASEATSSLQETQYF
TRBJ2-1 | TRBV7-9 | NA | many | TGTGCCAGCAGCTTAGTCGGGGCATACAATGAGCAGTTCTTC | CASSLVGAYNEQFF
TRBJ2-1 | TRBV7-3 | TRBD2 | many | TGTGCCAGCAGCTTAAGAGCGGGAGGTTACAATGAGCAGTTCTTC | CASSLRAGGYNEQFF
TRBJ2-7 | TRBV25-1 | TRBD1 | few | TGTGCCAGCAGTGGACCCGGGACAGGGATCGAGCAGTACTTC | CASSGPGTGIEQYF
TRBJ2-1 | TRBV6-1 | TRBD1 | few | TGTGCCAGCAGCCCCGGGACAGGAGGCTCCTACAATGAGCAGTTCTTC | CASSPGTGGSYNEQFF
TRBJ1-1 | TRBV11-2 | NA | many | TGTGCCAGCAGTCAGGACAGATGGAACACTGAAGCTTTCTTT | CASSQDRWNTEAFF
TRBJ2-7 | TRBV12-3/TRBV12-4 | NA | NA | TGTGCCAGCAGTTTGAAATACGAGCAGTACTTC | CASSLKYEQYF
TRBJ1-1 | TRBV18 | NA | many | TGTGCCAGCTCATCAGTGGGAGACACTGAAGCTTTCTTT | CASSSVGDTEAFF
TRBJ2-2 | TRBV20-1 | TRBD1 | NA | TGCAGTGCTCGCCCCCCGACAGGGGAAAGCGGGGAGCTGTTTTTT | CSARPPTGESGELFF
TRBJ2-3 | TRBV7-8 | NA | many | TGTGCCAGCAGCTCACTAGCTGTCACAGATACGCAGTATTTT | CASSSLAVTDTQYF
TRBJ2-7 | TRBV6-5 | TRBD1 | few | TGTGCCAGCGGGGACAGGAGCTACGAGCAGTACTTC | CASGDRSYEQYF
TRBJ1-1 | TRBV5-1 | NA | NA | TGCGCCAGCAGTCAGGGGCCGAACACTGAAGCTTTCTTT | CASSQGPNTEAFF
TRBJ2-5 | TRBV20-1 | NA | many | TGCAGTGCCATACGGGGGAAAGAGACCCAGTACTTC | CSAIRGKETQYF
TRBJ2-1 | TRBV7-2 | NA | many | TGTGCCAGCACCCCAGGGAGGAGCTCCTACAATGAGCAGTTCTTC | CASTPGRSSYNEQFF
TRBJ1-2 | TRBV7-6 | TRBD1 | few | TGTGCCAGCAGCCACGGGACAGACTATGGCTACACCTTC | CASSHGTDYGYTF
TRBJ2-5 | TRBV10-3 | NA | many | TGTGCCATCAGTGAGTCTAACGGGGGCCAAGAGACCCAGTACTTC | CAISESNGGQETQYF
TRBJ1-5 | TRBV4-2 | NA | many | TGTGCCAGCAGCCAAGGGAATCAGCCCCAGCATTTT | CASSQGNQPQHF
TRBJ1-1 | TRBV5-4 | NA | many | TGTGCCAGCAGGGGCCTGCTTATGGCTGAAGCTTTCTTT | CASRGLLMAEAFF
TRBJ1-5 | TRBV12-3/TRBV12-4 | NA | many | TGTGCCAGCAGTTTTGACGGGCGCGGACAGCCCCAGCATTTT | CASSFDGRGQPQHF
TRBJ2-3 | TRBV11-2 | NA | medium-sized | TGTGCCAGCAGCTTAGGTGCTAGAACATTCACAGATACGCAGTATTTT | CASSLGARTFTDTQYF
TRBJ1-1 | TRBV7-9 | TRBD1 | medium-sized | TGTGCCAGCAGCTTAGCGCGGGGGACAGGACGGAACACTGAAGCTTTCTTT | CASSLARGTGRNTEAFF
TRBJ2-7 | TRBV4-3 | NA | many | TGCGCCAGCAGCCAAGATCGTAGCCTAGCCGATTACGAGCAGTACTTC | CASSQDRSLADYEQYF
TRBJ2-7 | TRBV6-6 | NA | few | TGTGCCAGCAGTCAGGGACCTCCGAGGAAAGCCTACGAGCAGTACTTC | CASSQGPPRKAYEQYF
TRBJ1-6 | TRBV10-3 | NA | many | TGTGCCATCAGTGAGTCGGGTTCGACACCCCTCCACTTT | CAISESGSTPLHF
TRBJ1-1 | TRBV11-2 | TRBD1 | many | TGTGCCAGCAGCTCAACAGGGGGTACAAACACTGAAGCTTTCTTT | CASSSTGGTNTEAFF
TRBJ1-2 | TRBV19 | TRBD1 | many | TGTGCCAGTAGTGACAGGGACTATGGCTACACCTTC | CASSDRDYGYTF
TRBJ2-1 | TRBV20-1 | TRBD1 | few | TGCAGTGTTCCGGGACAGGGAGGGAATGAGCAGTTCTTC | CSVPGQGGNEQFF
TRBJ2-7 | TRBV29-1 | NA | few | TGCAGCGTTGTGGAACAGGAGTTCTACGAGCAGTACTTC | CSVVEQEFYEQYF
TRBJ2-7 | TRBV10-3 | NA | many | TGTGCCATCAGTGAGGTCTGGTACGAGCAGTACTTC | CAISEVWYEQYF
TRBJ2-1 | TRBV13 | NA | many | TGTGCCAGCAGCTTCCCCCAGGCAGGGGGGTCCCACAATGAGCAGTTCTTC | CASSFPQAGGSHNEQFF
TRBJ1-2 | TRBV11-2 | TRBD1 | many | TGTGCCAGCAGCTCCTACAGGGGGCGAGGCTATGGCTACACCTTC | CASSSYRGRGYGYTF
TRBJ2-5 | TRBV7-2 | NA | many | TGTGCCAGCAGCTCCATTGGACGGCTCCAAGAGACCCAGTACTTC | CASSSIGRLQETQYF
TRBJ2-3 | TRBV19 | NA | many | TGTGCCAGTAGTCCCTGGACAGCTGATCGCACAGATACGCAGTATTTT | CASSPWTADRTDTQYF